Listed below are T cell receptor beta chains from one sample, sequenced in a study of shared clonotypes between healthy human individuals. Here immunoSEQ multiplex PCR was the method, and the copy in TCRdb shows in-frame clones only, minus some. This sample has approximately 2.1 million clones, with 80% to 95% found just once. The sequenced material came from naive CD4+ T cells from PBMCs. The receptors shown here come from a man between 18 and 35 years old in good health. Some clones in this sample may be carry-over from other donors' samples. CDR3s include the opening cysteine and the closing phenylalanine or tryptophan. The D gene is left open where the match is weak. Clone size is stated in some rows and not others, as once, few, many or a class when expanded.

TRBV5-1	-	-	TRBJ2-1	TGCGCCAGCAGCTGGGGGCTAGCGGATACCAATGAGCAGTTCTTC	CASSWGLADTNEQFF
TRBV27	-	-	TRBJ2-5	TGTGCCAGCAGGATAACCTCATCACAGGTGCCCCGGGAGACCCAGTACTTC	CASRITSSQVPRETQYF
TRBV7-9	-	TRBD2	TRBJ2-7	TGTGCCAGCAGTCACAGTAGCGGGAGGGCCACCTACGAGCAGTACTTC	CASSHSSGRATYEQYF
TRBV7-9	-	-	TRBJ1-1	TGTGCCAGCAGCTTAGCGGCCGGCGGGAACACTGAAGCTTTCTTT	CASSLAAGGNTEAFF
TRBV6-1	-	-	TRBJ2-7	TGTGCCAGCAGTGAATATGGGACCGACTACGAGCAGTACTTC	CASSEYGTDYEQYF
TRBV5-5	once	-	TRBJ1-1	TGTGCCAGCAGCTTGCAGTGGACCTCGAACACTGAAGCTTTCTTT	CASSLQWTSNTEAFF
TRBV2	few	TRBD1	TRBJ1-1	TGTGCCAGCTTACAGGGGTGGACTGAAGCTTTCTTT	CASLQGWTEAFF
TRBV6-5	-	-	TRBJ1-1	TGTGCCAGCCGCCGTTCAACAGCTTTCACTGAAGCTTTCTTT	CASRRSTAFTEAFF
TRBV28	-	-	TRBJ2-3	TGTGCCACCAGACTGCAGCGGGCTCCTAGCACAGATACGCAGTATTTT	CATRLQRAPSTDTQYF
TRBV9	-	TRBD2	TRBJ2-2	TGTGCCAGCAGCGTAACTAGCGGGAGGTCCAGGGGGGAGCTGTTTTTT	CASSVTSGRSRGELFF
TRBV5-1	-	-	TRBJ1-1	TGCGCCAGCAGCTTGGGGTATCCCCCAGGGGCTCTCACTGAAGCTTTCTTT	CASSLGYPPGALTEAFF